These 19 T cell receptor beta chains originate from one sample sequenced in a study of stem cell transplantation in POMP-related autoinflammatory disease. Profiling relied on immunoSEQ multiplex PCR, and the TCRdb table lists in-frame clones only, not all of them. The sample shows roughly 220 clones, 88% of them seen only once. The sequenced material came from Tregs from PBMCs. These receptors were collected from a human donor in good health.

The V call is TRBV18, the J call TRBJ2-2; D is perhaps TRBD1 or TRBD2 (5 bases each). Trimming removed 1 base at V and 3 bases at J, with 12 bases between. Germline-derived CDR1 and CDR2 are KGHSH and LQKENI. The CDR3 is 16 residues long. CDR3 DNA: TGTGCCAGCTCACCACAACAGGCGGGCTACACCGGGGAGCTGTTTTTT. It translates to CASSPQQAGYTGELFF.

Only one count was recorded for this clone. This sequence joins TRBV25-1 and TRBJ1-6; D not resolved. Germline-derived CDR1 and CDR2 are MGHDK and SYGVNS. This CDR3 is built from 15 residues. V gave up 6 bases and J gave up 4 bases, with 13 bases separating them. The CDR3 region is CASSLLGSYNSPLHF. DNA for the CDR3: TGTGCCAGCAGCCTACTCGGCAGTTATAATTCACCCCTCCACTTT. The full variable domain, in which reference TRBV25-1 and TRBJ1-6 provide the parts outside the CDR3, is EADIYQTPRYLVIGTGKKITLECSQTMGHDKMYWYQQDPGMELHLIHYSYGVNSTEKGDLSSESTVSRIRTEHFPLTLESARPSHTSQYLCASSLLGSYNSPLHFGNGTRLTVT.

The gene calls are TRBV6-1 and TRBJ1-4, with D possibly being TRBD1 (6 bases). The ends were cut back, 1 base at V and 2 bases at J, with 11 bases in the middle. CDR1 MNHNS and CDR2 SASEGT come from the germline V gene. The CDR3 contains 16 residues. CDR3 in amino acids: CASSEDRAATNEKLFF. CDR3 nucleotides: TGTGCCAGCAGTGAAGACAGGGCGGCCACTAATGAAAAACTGTTTTTT.

The chain combines TRBV2 with TRBJ2-3, with no clear D. Trimming shortened V by 6 bases and J by 2 bases, and 15 bases separated the two germline ends. CDR1 is SNHLY, CDR2 FYNNEI, per germline. The CDR3 has 15 amino acids. The CDR3 sequence: CASSPDMANTDTQYF. CDR3 bases: TGTGCCAGCAGCCCCGACATGGCCAACACAGATACGCAGTATTTT.

This sequence joins TRBV15 and TRBJ2-5; D is undetermined. Trimming stripped 5 bases from V and 5 bases from J, with 3 bases between. CDR3 size: 10 residues. The germline V gene encodes CDR1 LNHNV and CDR2 YYDKDF (reference sequence). The CDR3 spells CATSEETQYF. Here the CDR3 DNA reads TGTGCCACCAGCGAGGAGACCCAGTACTTC.

The gene calls are TRBV15 and TRBJ1-5, with 9 bases matching TRBD1. This CDR3 comprises 17 residues. V lost 1 base, J lost 3 bases, and 7 bases stayed unmatched. CDR1 and CDR2 from the germline V gene are LNHNV and YYDKDF (reference sequence). The DNA for the CDR3 is TGTGCCACCAGCAGAGTAGATGGGACAGGGCTCAATCAGCCCCAGCATTTT. The encoded protein is CATSRVDGTGLNQPQHF.

The chain is built from TRBV11-2 and TRBJ2-4, with TRBD1 identical over 9 bases. CDR3 length: 13 residues. Germline CDR1 SGHAT, CDR2 FQNNGV. After removal of 5 bases from V and 8 bases from J, the junction contained 4 bases not matched to a gene. The CDR3 loop reads CASSRDRVYIQYF. The CDR3 nucleotides are TGTGCCAGCAGCAGGGACAGGGTGTACATTCAGTACTTC.

CDR3 bases: TGTGCCAGCAGCTCCTATGACAGGGGAGGGATGAACTATGGCTACACCTTC. As protein: CASSSYDRGGMNYGYTF. This chain uses TRBV11-1 with TRBJ1-2, with TRBD1 matching over 8 bases. Trimming removed 4 bases from V and 2 bases from J; junction bases left unmatched: 12. This CDR3 is 17 amino acids long. Germline V gene lookup returns CDR1 SGHAT and CDR2 FQDESV (reference sequence).

The V and J genes are TRBV4-1 and TRBJ2-2; tentatively, D is TRBD2 (5 bases). The CDR3 runs 17 residues. Germline lookup yields CDR1 MGHRA and CDR2 YSYEKL. The V gene lost 2 bases and the J gene lost 2 bases, with 15 bases spanning the gap. CDR3 sequence: CASSQRIGGLNTGELFF. The CDR3 bases are TGCGCCAGCAGCCAAAGAATTGGCGGGCTCAACACCGGGGAGCTGTTTTTT.

CDR3: CASSSWRTGLSGNTIYF. CDR3 nucleotides: TGTGCCAGCAGTTCCTGGAGGACAGGTCTCTCTGGAAACACCATATATTTT. J is TRBJ1-3 and V is TRBV25-1; TRBD1 matches at 7 bases. Trimming at V came to 5 bases and at J to 0 bases, leaving 10 bases not matched to a gene. The CDR3 is made up of 17 amino acids. Germline V lookup: CDR1 MGHDK, CDR2 SYGVNS.

The chain has TRBV15 and TRBJ2-7, with a weak D call TRBD1 (6 bases). Trimming left V 0 bases short and J 4 bases short, with 16 bases between. The CDR3 spans 16 residues. The germline V gene encodes CDR1 LNHNV and CDR2 YYDKDF (reference sequence). The CDR3 nucleotides are TGTGCCACCAGCAGAGATCTGGGGGCCGCAGATTACGAGCAGTACTTC. Amino acids: CATSRDLGAADYEQYF.

This chain joins TRBV6-1 and TRBJ2-7; no definite D call. V lost 7 bases to trimming and J lost 2 bases, with 12 bases between them. Germline V lookup: CDR1 MNHNS, CDR2 SASEGT. The CDR3 loop spans 13 amino acids. CDR3 sequence: CASTGAFTYEQYF. The DNA for the CDR3 is TGTGCCAGCACCGGCGCCTTCACCTACGAGCAGTACTTC.

J is TRBJ1-1 and V is TRBV4-2, with a tentative D call TRBD1 (6 bases). The CDR3 extends over 18 amino acids. Germline values: CDR1 LGHNA, CDR2 YNFKEQ. Trimming removed 3 bases at V and 1 base at J, with 21 bases between. CDR3 residues: CASSQRSGAVGPNTEAFF. The CDR3, as DNA: TGTGCCAGCAGCCAGCGATCGGGGGCAGTGGGTCCGAACACTGAAGCTTTCTTT.

The chain carries TRBV7-9 and TRBJ1-2; D might be TRBD1 (5 bases). The germline V gene has CDR1 SEHNR and CDR2 FQNEAQ (reference sequence). The ends were cut back, 1 base at V and 8 bases at J, with 14 bases in the middle. The CDR3 runs to 14 residues. The CDR3 is CASSLGSGGNGYTF. DNA of the CDR3: TGTGCCAGCAGCTTAGGGTCCGGGGGAAACGGCTACACCTTC.

The CDR3 sequence: CASSPQGAGGSTGELFF. The CDR3 DNA is TGTGCCAGCTCACCTCAGGGGGCCGGAGGAAGCACCGGGGAGCTGTTTTTT. The chain employs TRBV18 and TRBJ2-2; TRBD1 aligns across 8 bases. J lost 4 bases, V lost 3 bases, and 10 bases had no gene match. The CDR3 is made up of 17 amino acids. Germline-derived CDR1 and CDR2 are KGHSH and LQKENI.

V usage is TRBV11-3 and J usage is TRBJ2-3; 9 bases are a match to TRBD1. J was trimmed by 9 bases and V by 1 base; bases with no gene match: 2. The CDR3 spans 13 residues. The germline V gene has CDR1 SGHNT and CDR2 YENEEA. The CDR3 DNA sequence: TGTGCCAGCAGCTTAGGACAGGGGGGAACGCAGTATTTT. Amino acids: CASSLGQGGTQYF.

V and J are TRBV5-1 and TRBJ2-5, with TRBD2 identical over 8 bases. Germline trimming cut 3 bases from V and 9 bases from J; bases unmatched to any gene: 10. This CDR3 spans 14 amino acids. Looked up from germline, CDR1 is SGHRS and CDR2 is YFSETQ. The CDR3 protein is CASSSAGTRGAQYF. In DNA, the CDR3 is TGCGCCAGCAGCTCTGCCGGGACTAGAGGAGCCCAGTACTTC.

This clone occurred once. The genes are TRBV10-1 and TRBJ1-1; no definite D call. Germline CDR1 is WNHNN and CDR2 is SYGVQD (reference sequence). Trimming removed 2 bases at V and 2 bases at J, with 6 bases between. This CDR3 has 13 amino acids. The CDR3 protein is CASSEPTNTEAFF. The CDR3, as DNA: TGCGCCAGCAGTGAGCCGACTAACACTGAAGCTTTCTTT.

The rearrangement links TRBV7-8 to TRBJ2-3; 9 bases are shared with TRBD2. The CDR3 totals 14 residues. Germline lookup yields CDR1 SGHVS and CDR2 FQNEAQ. V was pared by 3 bases and J by 6 bases, with 4 bases of the junction left unmatched. This CDR3 reads CASSFLAGVDTQYF. The CDR3, as DNA: TGTGCCAGCAGCTTTTTAGCGGGGGTGGATACGCAGTATTTT.